One T cell receptor beta chain is described in this entry. Its antigen is still unknown. This entry belongs to a study of T-cell memory formation after mild COVID-19. TCRdb fed the 5' RACE reads into MiXCR, producing one record per CDR3 protein. The sample records tens of thousands of distinct CDR3 sequences, over 15% being singletons. This CDR3 comprises 15 residues. Trimming cost V 7 bases and J 1 base; bases outside gene matches: 6. Germline CDR1 and CDR2: SGDLS and YYNGEE. Points from the study as a whole: Clones that got smaller from day 15 to 85 had even CD4/CD8, while clones growing later tipped toward CD4+. Contracting CD4+ clones sat mainly in CM and EM; CD8+ in EMRA. The pre-infection memory compartment contained some responding clones, suggesting cross-reactive memory joined.

The genes are TRBV9 and TRBJ2-2; 8 bases map to TRBD1. This clonotype was obtained from an adult woman who had mild COVID-19 (a few samples of this study predate the infection). Cell type and time point are not known. Sequencing used PBMCs or a T cell subset sorted from them (not recorded which). The chain's CDR3 is CASGGQGWNTGELFF. The CDR3, as DNA: TGTGCCAGCGGAGGACAGGGATGGAACACCGGGGAGCTGTTTTTT.